This is a list of T cell receptor beta chains from one sample in a study of identical twins. MiXCR, run by TCRdb on the 5' RACE reads, gives a single entry per CDR3 protein. The top ten clones hold 0.35% to 0.45% of a sample with a few hundred thousand distinct CDR3 sequences, 12% to 15% of them seen once. Another study also made use of these data, one on yellow fever vaccine responses in identical twins.

What was sequenced was CD4+ T cells sorted from blood. These receptors came from a woman between 18 and 29 years old in good health. The CDR3 runs from the conserved cysteine through the conserved F or W. The D gene is left open where the match is weak. The size of a clone is reported for some rows only, either as once, few or many, or as a class for expanded clones.

size	J	V	D	length	CDR3	DNA
.	TRBJ2-5	TRBV6-5	TRBD1	16	CASVGRFNRGEKTQYF	TGTGCCAGCGTTGGAAGGTTTAACAGGGGGGAAAAGACCCAGTACTTC
few	TRBJ2-2	TRBV15	.	17	CATSRARAASNTGELFF	TGTGCCACCAGCAGAGCTCGGGCGGCCTCGAACACCGGGGAGCTGTTTTTT
.	TRBJ2-1	TRBV3-1	.	15	CASSFRSPVGNEQFF	TGTGCCAGCAGCTTTAGATCGCCTGTAGGCAATGAGCAGTTCTTC
.	TRBJ2-2	TRBV14	.	14	CASSQVIRTGELFF	TGTGCCAGCAGCCAAGTTATCCGCACCGGGGAGCTGTTTTTT
few	TRBJ1-1	TRBV5-1	.	14	CASSPPDWGTEAFF	TGCGCCAGCAGCCCTCCGGACTGGGGCACTGAAGCTTTCTTT
few	TRBJ2-6	TRBV6-5	.	17	CASSYTPTGSPANVLTF	TGTGCCAGCAGTTACACCCCAACAGGGTCCCCGGCCAACGTCCTGACTTTC
many	TRBJ2-3	TRBV5-1	TRBD2	17	CASSPRTSGSGTDTQYF	TGCGCCAGCAGCCCTCGGACTAGCGGGAGCGGCACAGATACGCAGTATTTT
.	TRBJ2-7	TRBV7-2	.	13	CASSKTDSYEQYF	TGTGCCAGCAGCAAGACGGACTCCTACGAGCAGTACTTC
few	TRBJ2-7	TRBV12-5	.	17	CASGLVSQGGLSYEQYF	TGTGCTAGTGGTTTGGTATCCCAGGGCGGTCTCTCCTACGAGCAGTATTTC
few	TRBJ2-7	TRBV7-6	TRBD2	16	CASSLFPGLAGDEQYF	TGTGCCAGCAGCTTGTTCCCCGGACTAGCGGGAGACGAGCAGTACTTC
.	TRBJ2-2	TRBV10-3	TRBD1	14	CAISPGQGLGELFF	TGTGCCATCAGTCCCGGACAGGGCCTCGGCGAGCTGTTTTTT
few	TRBJ1-2	TRBV11-2	TRBD1	16	CASSSPRDRGNYGYTF	TGTGCCAGCAGCTCACCTCGGGACAGGGGAAACTATGGCTACACCTTC
.	TRBJ1-2	TRBV20-1	TRBD1	12	CSATGGQFGYTF	TGCAGTGCTACCGGGGGACAGTTTGGCTACACCTTC
few	TRBJ2-1	TRBV20-1	TRBD2	15	CSARDLGGVINEQFF	TGCAGTGCTAGAGATCTGGGGGGGGTTATTAATGAGCAGTTCTTC
many	TRBJ2-3	TRBV12-3/TRBV12-4	.	14	CASSFNGPGNTQYF	TGTGCCAGCAGCTTTAATGGACCGGGAAATACGCAGTATTTT
few	TRBJ2-7	TRBV28	TRBD2	15	CASRRGLADSYEQYF	TGTGCCAGCAGACGAGGACTAGCAGACTCCTACGAGCAGTACTTC
few	TRBJ2-7	TRBV12-3/TRBV12-4	TRBD2	14	CASSPGTSDNEQYF	TGTGCCAGCAGTCCCGGGACTAGCGACAACGAGCAGTACTTC
.	TRBJ2-2	TRBV28	.	15	CASSFRRSNTGELFF	TGTGCCAGCAGTTTTAGGCGCTCGAACACCGGGGAGCTGTTTTTT
.	TRBJ2-3	TRBV29-1	.	14	CSVVRPTGPDTQYF	TGCAGCGTTGTGCGGCCCACTGGGCCAGATACGCAGTATTTT
.	TRBJ2-1	TRBV7-2	TRBD2	14	CASSPGLARYEQFF	TGTGCCAGCAGCCCAGGACTAGCACGCTATGAGCAGTTCTTC
.	TRBJ1-6	TRBV7-2	.	14	CASKSGSYNSPLHF	TGTGCCAGCAAGTCCGGGTCCTATAATTCACCCCTCCACTTT
.	TRBJ2-1	TRBV20-1	.	13	CSARVRQVDEQFF	TGCAGTGCTAGAGTGCGACAGGTGGATGAGCAGTTCTTC
.	TRBJ1-2	TRBV29-1	.	16	CSVDEGSPLANYGYTF	TGCAGCGTTGATGAGGGCAGCCCCCTTGCTAACTATGGCTACACCTTC
.	TRBJ1-2	TRBV7-3	.	13	CASSLEAGWGYTF	TGTGCCAGCAGCTTAGAGGCAGGGTGGGGCTACACCTTC
few	TRBJ1-2	TRBV5-1	.	14	CASSLAGTKYGYTF	TGCGCCAGCAGCTTGGCAGGGACAAAGTATGGCTACACCTTC
.	TRBJ2-1	TRBV6-1	.	13	CASSGTVNGEQFF	TGTGCCAGCAGTGGGACAGTCAACGGAGAGCAGTTCTTC
.	TRBJ2-3	TRBV6-1	TRBD2	18	CASSWGEVTREGTDTQYF	TGTGCCAGCAGCTGGGGGGAAGTGACGCGGGAGGGCACAGATACGCAGTATTTT
.	TRBJ2-2	TRBV5-1	.	16	CASSLANTGITGELFF	TGCGCCAGCAGCTTGGCCAATACAGGAATCACCGGGGAGCTGTTTTTT